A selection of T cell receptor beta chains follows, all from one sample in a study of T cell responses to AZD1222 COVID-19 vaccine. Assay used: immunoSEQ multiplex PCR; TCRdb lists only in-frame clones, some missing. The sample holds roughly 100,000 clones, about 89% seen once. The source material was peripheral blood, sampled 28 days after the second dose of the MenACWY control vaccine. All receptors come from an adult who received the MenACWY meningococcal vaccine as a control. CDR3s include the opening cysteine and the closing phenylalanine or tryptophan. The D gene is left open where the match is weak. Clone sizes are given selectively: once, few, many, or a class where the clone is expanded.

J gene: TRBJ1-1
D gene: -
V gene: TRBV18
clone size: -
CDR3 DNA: TGTGCCAGCTCACCCCGCCAGGGGTCCGATGAAGCTTTCTTT
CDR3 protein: CASSPRQGSDEAFF

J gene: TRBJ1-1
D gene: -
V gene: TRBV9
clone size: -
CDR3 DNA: TGTGCCAGCAGCGTCCTCGGGGACACTGAAGCTTTCTTT
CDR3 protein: CASSVLGDTEAFF

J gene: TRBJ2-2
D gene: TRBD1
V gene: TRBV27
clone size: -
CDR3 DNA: TGTGCCAGCAGTTTTAGGGGAGGGACAGGGGGGCCCGCGAACACCGGGGAGCTGTTTTTT
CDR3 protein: CASSFRGGTGGPANTGELFF

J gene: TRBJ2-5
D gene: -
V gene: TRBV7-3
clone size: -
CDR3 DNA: TGTGCCAGCAGCTTAATCGGTGGTGGCGATGAGACCCAGTACTTC
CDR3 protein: CASSLIGGGDETQYF

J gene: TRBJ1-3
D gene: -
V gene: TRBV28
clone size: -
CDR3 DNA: TGTGCCAGCAGTCCACCTTGGGGGGTCGGAAACACCATATATTTT
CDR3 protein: CASSPPWGVGNTIYF

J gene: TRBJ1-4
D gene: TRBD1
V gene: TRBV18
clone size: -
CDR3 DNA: TGTGCCAGCTCCCCCAGGGGGGCTGCAACTAATGAAAAACTGTTTTTT
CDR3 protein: CASSPRGAATNEKLFF

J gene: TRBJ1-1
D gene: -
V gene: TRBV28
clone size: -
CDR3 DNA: TGTGCCAGTCGGAAGAGCTTGAACACTGAAGCTTTCTTT
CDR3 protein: CASRKSLNTEAFF

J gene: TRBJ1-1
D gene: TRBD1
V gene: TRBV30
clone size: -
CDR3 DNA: TGTGCCTGGAGTCCCGGGACAGGGGGCTCGGGGGGAAAAGCTTTCTTT
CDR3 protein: CAWSPGTGGSGGKAFF

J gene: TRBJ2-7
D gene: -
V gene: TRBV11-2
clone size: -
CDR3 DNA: TGTGCCAGCAGCTTACTTGACTCCGCGTACTTC
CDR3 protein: CASSLLDSAYF

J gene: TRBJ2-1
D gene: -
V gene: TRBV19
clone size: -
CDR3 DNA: TGTGCCAGTAGTATAGGCCCGGGGACTCCTGAGCAGTTCTTC
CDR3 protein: CASSIGPGTPEQFF

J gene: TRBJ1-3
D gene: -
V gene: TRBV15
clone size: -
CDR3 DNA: TGTGCCACCAGCAGAGATCGGGCGTCTGGAAACACCATATATTTT
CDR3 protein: CATSRDRASGNTIYF

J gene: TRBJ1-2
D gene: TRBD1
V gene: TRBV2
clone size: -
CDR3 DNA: TGTGCCAGCATCCCGACAGGGGCGGCTGGCTACACCTTC
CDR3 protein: CASIPTGAAGYTF

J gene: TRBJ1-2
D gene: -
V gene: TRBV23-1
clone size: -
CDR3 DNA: TGCGCCAGCAGTCATAGGTTCAACTATGGCTACACCTTC
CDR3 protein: CASSHRFNYGYTF

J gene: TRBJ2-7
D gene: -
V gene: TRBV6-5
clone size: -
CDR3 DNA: TGTGCCAGCAGTTACTCGCGGCCCGGCGGCTACGAGCAGTACTTC
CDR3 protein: CASSYSRPGGYEQYF

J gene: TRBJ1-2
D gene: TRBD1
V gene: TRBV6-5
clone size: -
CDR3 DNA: TGTGCCAGCAGTAACTCCGGGACAGGGGATACCTTCGGCTACACCTTC
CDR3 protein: CASSNSGTGDTFGYTF

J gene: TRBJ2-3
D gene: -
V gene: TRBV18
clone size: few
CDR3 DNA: TGTGCCAGCTCATTTACGGTAACAGATACGCAGTATTTT
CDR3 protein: CASSFTVTDTQYF

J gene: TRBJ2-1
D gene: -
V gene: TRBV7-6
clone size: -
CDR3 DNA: TGTGCCAGCAGCTTAGAGAGGTCGGGGACTGGTGAGCAGTTCTTC
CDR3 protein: CASSLERSGTGEQFF

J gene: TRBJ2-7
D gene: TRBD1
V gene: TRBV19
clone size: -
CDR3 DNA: TGTGCCAGTAGTTGGGGGACAGGCTCCTACGAGCAGTACTTC
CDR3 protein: CASSWGTGSYEQYF

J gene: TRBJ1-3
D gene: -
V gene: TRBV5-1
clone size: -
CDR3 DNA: TGCGCCAGCAGCTTGGACTTTGGAAACACCATATATTTT
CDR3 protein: CASSLDFGNTIYF

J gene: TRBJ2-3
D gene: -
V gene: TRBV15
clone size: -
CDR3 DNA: TGTGCCACCAGCAGAGGGTCCCAGGGTTCTAGCACAGATACGCAGTATTTT
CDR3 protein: CATSRGSQGSSTDTQYF

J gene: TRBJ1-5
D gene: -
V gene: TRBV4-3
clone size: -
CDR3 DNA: TGCGCCAGCAGCCAGGACCCCGGGTGGGATCAGCCCCAGCATTTT
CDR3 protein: CASSQDPGWDQPQHF

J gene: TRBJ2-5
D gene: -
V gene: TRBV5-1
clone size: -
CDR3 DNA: TGCGCCAGCAGCTTGAATCAGATGTACCAAGAGACCCAGTACTTC
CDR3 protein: CASSLNQMYQETQYF

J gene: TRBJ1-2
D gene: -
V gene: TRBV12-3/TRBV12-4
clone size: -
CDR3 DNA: TGTGCCAGCAGTTTAAGGCGGTATGGCTACACCTTC
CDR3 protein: CASSLRRYGYTF

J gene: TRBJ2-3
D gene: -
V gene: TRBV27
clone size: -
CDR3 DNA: TGTGCCAGCAGAACTAGTCCCCCGCGAGATACGCAGTATTTT
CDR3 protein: CASRTSPPRDTQYF

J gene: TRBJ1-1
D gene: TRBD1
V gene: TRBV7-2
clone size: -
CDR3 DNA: TGTGCCAGCAGCTTCGACAGGGACACTGAAGCTTTCTTT
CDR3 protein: CASSFDRDTEAFF

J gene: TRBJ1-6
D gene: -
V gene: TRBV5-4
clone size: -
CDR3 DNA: TGTGCCAGCAGTCGGGGGGCTTCGGATTCACCCCTCCACTTT
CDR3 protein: CASSRGASDSPLHF

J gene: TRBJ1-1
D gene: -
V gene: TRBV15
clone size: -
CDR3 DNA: TGTGCCACCAGCAGAGATCTCAGGGTGACTGAAGCTTTCTTT
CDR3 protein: CATSRDLRVTEAFF

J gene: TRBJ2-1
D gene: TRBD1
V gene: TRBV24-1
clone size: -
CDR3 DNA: TGTGCCACCAATCCCGGGACAGGGAAGAATGAGCAGTTCTTC
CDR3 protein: CATNPGTGKNEQFF

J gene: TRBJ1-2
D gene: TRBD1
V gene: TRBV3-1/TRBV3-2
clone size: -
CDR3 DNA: TGTGCCAGCAGCCCAATGACAGGGGGCAATGGCTACACCTTC
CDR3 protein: CASSPMTGGNGYTF

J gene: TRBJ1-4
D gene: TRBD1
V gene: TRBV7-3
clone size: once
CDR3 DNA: TGTGCCAGCAAGGACAGGGTCGGAGAAAAACTGTTTTTT
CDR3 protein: CASKDRVGEKLFF

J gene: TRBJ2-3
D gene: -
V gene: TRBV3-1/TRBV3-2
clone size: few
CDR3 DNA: TGTGCCAGCAGCCTGACTCCAGGGAGCACAGATACGCAGTATTTT
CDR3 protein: CASSLTPGSTDTQYF

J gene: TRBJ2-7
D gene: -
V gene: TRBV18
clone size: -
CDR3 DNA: TGTGCCAGCTCAATTGCGACCCGATCCCCTTACGAGCAGTACTTC
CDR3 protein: CASSIATRSPYEQYF

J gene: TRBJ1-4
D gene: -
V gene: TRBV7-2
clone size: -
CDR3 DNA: TGTGCCAGCAGCTTGCACGGTACAAGTGAAAAACTGTTTTTT
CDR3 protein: CASSLHGTSEKLFF

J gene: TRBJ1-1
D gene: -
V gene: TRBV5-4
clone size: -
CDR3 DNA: TGTGCCAGCAGCTTGGACCTCGGGGGGAGGGCGAACACTGAAGCTTTCTTT
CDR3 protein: CASSLDLGGRANTEAFF

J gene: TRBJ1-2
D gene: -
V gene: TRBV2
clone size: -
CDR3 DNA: TGTGCCAGCAGTACCCAGGGGTTCGGCTACACCTTC
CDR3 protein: CASSTQGFGYTF

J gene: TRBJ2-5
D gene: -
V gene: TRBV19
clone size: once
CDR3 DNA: TGTGCCAGTAGTATGGGGACCCCTCGGCTAAGAGAGACCCAGTACTTC
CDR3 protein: CASSMGTPRLRETQYF

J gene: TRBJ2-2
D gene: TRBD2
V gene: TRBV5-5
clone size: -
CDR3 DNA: TGTGCCAGCACCTCGGGAGGCACCGGGGAGCTGTTTTTT
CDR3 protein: CASTSGGTGELFF

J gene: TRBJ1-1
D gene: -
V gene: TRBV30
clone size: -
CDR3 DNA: TGTGCCTGGAGTGGACGGCTTGAAGCTTTCTTT
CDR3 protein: CAWSGRLEAFF

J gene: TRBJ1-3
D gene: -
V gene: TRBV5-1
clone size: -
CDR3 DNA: TGCGCCAGCAGCCTCACAGGGACTGGAAACACCATATATTTT
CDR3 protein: CASSLTGTGNTIYF

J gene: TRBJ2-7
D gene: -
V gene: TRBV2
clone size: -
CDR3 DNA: TGTGCCAGCTTCCCGGACGGAGCCTACGAGCAGTACTTC
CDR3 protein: CASFPDGAYEQYF

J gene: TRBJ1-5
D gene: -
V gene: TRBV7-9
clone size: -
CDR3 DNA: TGTGCCAGCAGCTTAGAAGGGACACATAGCAATCAGCCCCAGCATTTT
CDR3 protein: CASSLEGTHSNQPQHF

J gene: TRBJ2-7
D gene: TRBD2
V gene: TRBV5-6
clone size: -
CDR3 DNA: TGTGCCAGCAGCTTGGCCGGTCTAGCGGGGGACTACGAGCAGTACTTC
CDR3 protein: CASSLAGLAGDYEQYF

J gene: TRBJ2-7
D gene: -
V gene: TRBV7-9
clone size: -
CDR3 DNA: TGTGCCAGCAGCCCCTTGCTTCGGACCCCCTACGAGCAGTACTTC
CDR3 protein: CASSPLLRTPYEQYF

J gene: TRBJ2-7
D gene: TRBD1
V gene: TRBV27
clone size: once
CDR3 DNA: TGTGCCAGCAGAATTACAGGGGGCGGAACCTACGAGCAGTACTTC
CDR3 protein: CASRITGGGTYEQYF

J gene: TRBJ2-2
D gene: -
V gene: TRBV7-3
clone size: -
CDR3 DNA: TGTGCCTCGGGGGAAGGGACCGGGGAGCTGTTTTTT
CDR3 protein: CASGEGTGELFF

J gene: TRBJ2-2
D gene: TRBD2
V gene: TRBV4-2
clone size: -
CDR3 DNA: TGTGCCAGCAGCCCCTCCGCGGGGGGGACGAACACCGGGGAGCTGTTTTTT
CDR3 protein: CASSPSAGGTNTGELFF